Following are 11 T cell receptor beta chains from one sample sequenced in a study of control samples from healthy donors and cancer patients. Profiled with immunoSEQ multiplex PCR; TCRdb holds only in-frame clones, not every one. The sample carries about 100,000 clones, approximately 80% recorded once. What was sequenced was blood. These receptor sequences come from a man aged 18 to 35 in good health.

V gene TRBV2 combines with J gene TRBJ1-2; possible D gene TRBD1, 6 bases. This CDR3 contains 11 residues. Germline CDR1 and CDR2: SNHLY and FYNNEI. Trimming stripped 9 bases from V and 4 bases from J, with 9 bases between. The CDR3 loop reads CARGRGYGYTF. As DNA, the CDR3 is TGTGCCAGGGGCAGGGGCTATGGCTACACCTTC.

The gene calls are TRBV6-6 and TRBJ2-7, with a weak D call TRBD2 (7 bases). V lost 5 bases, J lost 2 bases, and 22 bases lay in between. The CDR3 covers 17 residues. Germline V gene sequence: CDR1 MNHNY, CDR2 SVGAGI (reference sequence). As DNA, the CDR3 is TGTGCCAGCAGTAGATCTGGGGGGGGACAAGTCGCCTACGAGCAGTACTTC. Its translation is CASSRSGGGQVAYEQYF.

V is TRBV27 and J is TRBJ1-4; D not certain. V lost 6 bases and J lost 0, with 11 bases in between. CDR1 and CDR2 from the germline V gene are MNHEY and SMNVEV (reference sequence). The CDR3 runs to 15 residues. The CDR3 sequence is CASRPLGATNEKLFF. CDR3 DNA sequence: TGTGCCAGCAGGCCATTGGGTGCAACTAATGAAAAACTGTTTTTT.

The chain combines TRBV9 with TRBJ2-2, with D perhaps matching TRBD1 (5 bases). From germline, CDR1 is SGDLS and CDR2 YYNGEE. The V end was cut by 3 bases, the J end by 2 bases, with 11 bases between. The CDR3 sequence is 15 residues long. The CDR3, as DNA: TGTGCCAGCAGCGCGGATACAGGAAACACCGGGGAGCTGTTTTTT. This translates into CASSADTGNTGELFF.

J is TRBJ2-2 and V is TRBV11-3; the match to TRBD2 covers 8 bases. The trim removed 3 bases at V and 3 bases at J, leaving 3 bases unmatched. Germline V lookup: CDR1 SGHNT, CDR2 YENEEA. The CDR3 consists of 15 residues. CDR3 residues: CASSLGTRYTGELFF. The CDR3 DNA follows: TGTGCCAGCAGCTTGGGGACTAGATACACCGGGGAGCTGTTTTTT. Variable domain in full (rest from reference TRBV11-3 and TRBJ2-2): EAGVVQSPRYKIIEKKQPVAFWCNPISGHNTLYWYLQNLGQGPELLIRYENEEAVDDSQLPKDRFSAERLKGVDSTLKIQPAELGDSAVYLCASSLGTRYTGELFFGEGSRLTVL.

The chain's CDR3 is CASSEGSGELFF. CDR3 nucleotide sequence: TGTGCCAGCAGCGAGGGGAGCGGGGAGCTGTTTTTT. The chain combines TRBV9 with TRBJ2-2; D may match TRBD1 or TRBD2 (5 bases each). The CDR3 totals 12 residues. The V gene's germline CDR1 is SGDLS and CDR2 YYNGEE. With 3 bases removed from V and 7 bases from J, the gap between germline ends came to 7 bases.

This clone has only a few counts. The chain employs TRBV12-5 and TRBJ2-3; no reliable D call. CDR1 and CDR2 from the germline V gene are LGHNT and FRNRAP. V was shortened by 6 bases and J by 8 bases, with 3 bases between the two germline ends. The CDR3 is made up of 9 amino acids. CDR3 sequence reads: CASGSTQYF. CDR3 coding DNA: TGTGCTAGTGGGTCTACGCAGTATTTT.

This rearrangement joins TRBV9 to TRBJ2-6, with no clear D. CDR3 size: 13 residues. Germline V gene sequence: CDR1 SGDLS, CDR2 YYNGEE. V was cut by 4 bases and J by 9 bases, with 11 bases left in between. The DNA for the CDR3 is TGTGCCAGCAGCCCTACACCCTTCAACGTCCTGACTTTC. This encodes CASSPTPFNVLTF.

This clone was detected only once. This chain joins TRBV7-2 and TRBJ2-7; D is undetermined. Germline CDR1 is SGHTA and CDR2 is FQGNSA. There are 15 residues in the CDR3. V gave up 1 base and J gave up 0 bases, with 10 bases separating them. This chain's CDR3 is CASSLVGQSSYEQYF. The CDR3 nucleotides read TGTGCCAGCAGCTTAGTCGGGCAGAGCTCCTACGAGCAGTACTTC.

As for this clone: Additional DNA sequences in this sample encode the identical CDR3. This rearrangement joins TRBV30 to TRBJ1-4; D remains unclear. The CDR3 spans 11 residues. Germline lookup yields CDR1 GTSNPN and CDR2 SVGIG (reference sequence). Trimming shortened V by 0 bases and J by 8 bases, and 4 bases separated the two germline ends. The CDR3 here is CAWSVREKLFF. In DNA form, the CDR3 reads TGTGCCTGGAGTGTACGAGAAAAACTGTTTTTT.

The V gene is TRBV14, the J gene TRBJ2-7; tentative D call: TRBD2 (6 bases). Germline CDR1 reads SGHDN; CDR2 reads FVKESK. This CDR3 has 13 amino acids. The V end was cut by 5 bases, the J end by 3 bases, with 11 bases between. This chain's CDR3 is CASSYGTGYEQYV. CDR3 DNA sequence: TGTGCCAGCAGCTACGGGACTGGCTACGAGCAGTACGTC.